This T cell receptor (beta chain) emerged from a study of shared clonotypes between healthy human individuals. Using immunoSEQ multiplex PCR, the repertoire was profiled, and TCRdb retains in-frame clones only, with some absent. The profile shows millions of clones, about 95% of them singletons. About this clone itself: Its specificity is unknown.

The CDR3 is 14 amino acids. V trimming: 9 bases; J trimming: 2 bases; junction bases outside the gene matches: 7. The V gene's germline CDR1 is LNHDA and CDR2 SQIVND (reference sequence). Findings of the study overall: Limitation of the genetic and exposure-history diversity represented came from the few donors.

This sequence joins TRBV19 and TRBJ2-1, with 7 positions matching TRBD1. The TCR was taken from a young man in good health. Sequencing used naive CD4+ T cells sorted from blood. Subset denoted: CD45RA+ positively selected. CDR3 protein: CASLQGPPYNEQFF. The CDR3 nucleotides read TGTGCCAGCTTACAGGGGCCACCCTACAATGAGCAGTTCTTC. Full variable domain (remainder filled in from reference TRBV19 and TRBJ2-1): DGGITQSPKYLFRKEGQNVTLSCEQNLNHDAMYWYRQDPGQGLRLIYYSQIVNDFQKGDIAEGYSVSREKKESFPLTVTSAQKNPTAFYLCASLQGPPYNEQFFGPGTRLTVL.